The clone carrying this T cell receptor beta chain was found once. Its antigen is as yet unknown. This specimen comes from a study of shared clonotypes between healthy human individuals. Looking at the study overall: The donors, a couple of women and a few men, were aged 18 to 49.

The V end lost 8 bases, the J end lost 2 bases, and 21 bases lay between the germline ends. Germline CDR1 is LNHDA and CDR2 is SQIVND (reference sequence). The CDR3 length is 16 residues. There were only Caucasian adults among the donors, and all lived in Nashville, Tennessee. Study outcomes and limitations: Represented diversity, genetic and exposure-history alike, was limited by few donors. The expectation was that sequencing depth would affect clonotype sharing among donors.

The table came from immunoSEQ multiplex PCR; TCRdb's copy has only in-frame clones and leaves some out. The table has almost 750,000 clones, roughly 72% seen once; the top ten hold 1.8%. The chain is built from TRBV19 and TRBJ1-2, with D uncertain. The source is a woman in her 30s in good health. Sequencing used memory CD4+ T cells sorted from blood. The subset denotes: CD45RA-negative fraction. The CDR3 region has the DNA TGTGCCAGTCCGCTATGTGGGCCCACAGAAAACTATGGCTACACCTTC. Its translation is CASPLCGPTENYGYTF. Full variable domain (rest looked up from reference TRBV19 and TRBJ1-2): DGGITQSPKYLFRKEGQNVTLSCEQNLNHDAMYWYRQDPGQGLRLIYYSQIVNDFQKGDIAEGYSVSREKKESFPLTVTSAQKNPTAFYLCASPLCGPTENYGYTFGSGTRLTVV.